This TCR beta chain derives from a study of T cells in Graves' hyperthyroidism and ophthalmopathy. Whole-study findings and limits: Most expanded thyroid clonotypes above 0.001 also appeared in blood. Model-based prediction identified ophthalmopathy a median about 6.8 months prior to its onset.

In its sample, this clonotype was seen many times. Its antigen remains unknown. Authors of the study amplified TCR beta CDR3 regions from RNA transcripts. The study used the HTBI primer set for a first-round RT-PCR of the TCR CDR3. TCRdb re-called the multiplex PCR reads through MiXCR, storing one row per CDR3 protein. The table includes 610,000 or so distinct CDR3 sequences, under 60% detected once. The hyperthyroidism patients had all been newly diagnosed, and their disease duration was under 2 months. Their ages ranged from 18 to 65 years. Any patient presenting with uncontrolled infection, other autoimmune disease, pregnancy or lactation was left out. The CDR3 has 15 amino acids. Deletions cut 2 bases from V and 3 bases from J, with 10 bases between. Per the germline V gene, CDR1 is SGHTA and CDR2 is FQGTGA.

The V gene is TRBV7-3, the J gene TRBJ2-2, with D perhaps TRBD2 (5 bases). This clonotype was obtained from a woman under 30 with Graves' hyperthyroidism. The sample was peripheral blood or thyroid tissue (not recorded which). The CDR3 protein is CASSLRGRDTGELFF. The CDR3 DNA sequence: TGTGCCAGCAGCTTACGAGGGCGGGACACCGGGGAGCTGTTTTTT.